These T cell receptor beta chains were read from a single sample in a study of OX40 agonist ivuxolimab in advanced cancers. This table comes from immunoSEQ multiplex PCR, and its TCRdb copy is limited to in-frame clones, with some not included. Here the sample spans about 78,000 clones, approximately 90% being singletons. The source was CD4+ or CD8+ T cells sorted from blood, collected in a trial of the OX40 agonist ivuxolimab. The receptors were sampled from an adult with an advanced solid tumor such as melanoma, head and neck, liver or kidney cancer. CDR3s include the opening cysteine and the closing phenylalanine or tryptophan. A D gene is named only where the DNA matches it firmly.

V: TRBV2
J: TRBJ1-2
D: -
DNA: TGTGCCAGCAGTGGTGAACAGGCCAGCTATGGCTACACCTTC
CDR3: CASSGEQASYGYTF

V: TRBV18
J: TRBJ2-7
D: -
DNA: TGTGCCAGCTCACGCGAGGGTGGTCCCTACGCGCAGTACTTC
CDR3: CASSREGGPYAQYF

V: TRBV27
J: TRBJ2-3
D: TRBD2
DNA: TGTGCCAGCAGTCCCACTCTAGCGGGAGTAGTAGATACGCAGTATTTT
CDR3: CASSPTLAGVVDTQYF

V: TRBV7-2
J: TRBJ1-1
D: -
DNA: TGTGCCAGCAGCTTAGTGGTCGGCATTAACACTGAAGCTTTCTTT
CDR3: CASSLVVGINTEAFF

V: TRBV7-2
J: TRBJ2-7
D: -
DNA: TGTGCCAGCAGCCCCGGGACCCTTGCCTACGAGCAGTACTTC
CDR3: CASSPGTLAYEQYF

V: TRBV7-2
J: TRBJ2-5
D: -
DNA: TGTGCCAGCAGCTTACAGAGGGGGACGGGAGAGACCCAGTACTTC
CDR3: CASSLQRGTGETQYF

V: TRBV6-1
J: TRBJ1-2
D: TRBD1
DNA: TGTGCCAGCAGTGACCGCAGGGGGATTGGGTATGGCTACACCTTC
CDR3: CASSDRRGIGYGYTF

V: TRBV7-2
J: TRBJ2-1
D: -
DNA: TGTGCCAGCAGCTTGCCCCGGGACGGATACAATGAGCAGTTCTTC
CDR3: CASSLPRDGYNEQFF

V: TRBV4-2
J: TRBJ2-1
D: -
DNA: TGTGCCAGCAGCCGATTAGCAGGGAGCTCCTACAATGAGCAGTTCTTC
CDR3: CASSRLAGSSYNEQFF

V: TRBV4-1
J: TRBJ2-1
D: -
DNA: TGCGCCAGCAGCCAACCCCGTAATCAGGGGTTAGGAAATGAGCAGTTCTTC
CDR3: CASSQPRNQGLGNEQFF

V: TRBV25-1
J: TRBJ1-5
D: TRBD1
DNA: TGTGCCAGCAGTCAAACAGGGGATAGCAATCAGCCCCAGCATTTT
CDR3: CASSQTGDSNQPQHF